Listed below are T cell receptor beta chains from one sample, sequenced in a study of cytomegalovirus exposure and HLA in healthy donors. Some clones are missing from TCRdb's copy, which holds only in-frame ones; the method was immunoSEQ multiplex PCR. The sample yields 130,000 or so clones, around 80% seen once. Material for sequencing was PBMCs. The receptors were sampled from a man aged 30 to 45 in good health and CMV-seronegative. Each CDR3 is given with its conserved first and last residue. Fields, in order: CDR3 protein, CDR3 DNA, J gene, clone size, V gene, D gene, CDR3 length. D genes are given only for firm matches. The size field is filled for only some rows; it gives once, few, many or a size class.

CDR3aa: CASSQDVPSRGGTDTQYF
CDR3nt: TGTGCCAGCAGCCAAGATGTCCCCTCGCGGGGGGGCACAGATACGCAGTATTTT
j_gene: TRBJ2-3
abundance: once
v_gene: TRBV4-2
d_gene: TRBD2
len: 18

CDR3aa: CASSRTGSSGNTIYF
CDR3nt: TGTGCCAGCAGCCGTACAGGGAGCTCTGGAAACACCATATATTTT
j_gene: TRBJ1-3
abundance: NA
v_gene: TRBV11-2
d_gene: NA
len: 15

CDR3aa: CASSQDLISGYNQPQHF
CDR3nt: TGCGCCAGCAGCCAAGATCTCATTTCGGGGTACAATCAGCCCCAGCATTTT
j_gene: TRBJ1-5
abundance: few
v_gene: TRBV4-3
d_gene: NA
len: 17

CDR3aa: CASRCRTPDSNQPQHF
CDR3nt: TGTGCCAGCAGATGCAGGACACCCGATAGCAATCAGCCCCAGCATTTT
j_gene: TRBJ1-5
abundance: NA
v_gene: TRBV27
d_gene: NA
len: 16

CDR3aa: CASSLGSFRTSGNNEQFF
CDR3nt: TGTGCCAGCAGCTTGGGGTCCTTCAGGACTAGCGGGAACAATGAGCAGTTCTTC
j_gene: TRBJ2-1
abundance: NA
v_gene: TRBV5-4
d_gene: TRBD2
len: 18

CDR3aa: CASSRGGSYQETQYF
CDR3nt: TGCGCCAGCAGCCGCGGCGGGAGCTACCAAGAGACCCAGTACTTC
j_gene: TRBJ2-5
abundance: NA
v_gene: TRBV5-1
d_gene: TRBD2
len: 15

CDR3aa: CASSQADRAYNSPLHF
CDR3nt: TGCGCCAGCAGCCAGGCGGACAGGGCATATAATTCACCCCTCCACTTT
j_gene: TRBJ1-6
abundance: NA
v_gene: TRBV4-3
d_gene: TRBD1
len: 16

CDR3aa: CASGPDINNEQFF
CDR3nt: TGTGCTAGTGGTCCCGACATCAACAATGAGCAGTTCTTC
j_gene: TRBJ2-1
abundance: NA
v_gene: TRBV12-5
d_gene: NA
len: 13

CDR3aa: CASSQEGRGTEKLFF
CDR3nt: TGCGCCAGCAGCCAAGAGGGCAGGGGGACCGAAAAACTGTTTTTT
j_gene: TRBJ1-4
abundance: NA
v_gene: TRBV4-3
d_gene: TRBD1
len: 15

CDR3aa: CASSDNRDQPQHF
CDR3nt: TGTGCCAGCAGTGACAACAGAGATCAGCCCCAGCATTTT
j_gene: TRBJ1-5
abundance: NA
v_gene: TRBV2
d_gene: NA
len: 13

CDR3aa: CASDRVSEFF
CDR3nt: TGTGCCAGCGACCGGGTTTCGGAGTTCTTC
j_gene: TRBJ2-1
abundance: NA
v_gene: TRBV5-4
d_gene: NA
len: 10

CDR3aa: CASRKDIYTGELFF
CDR3nt: TGCGCCAGCAGGAAAGACATTTACACCGGGGAGCTGTTTTTT
j_gene: TRBJ2-2
abundance: NA
v_gene: TRBV5-1
d_gene: NA
len: 14

CDR3aa: CASIARGQINYEQYF
CDR3nt: TGTGCCAGCATAGCTCGAGGACAGATCAACTACGAGCAGTACTTC
j_gene: TRBJ2-7
abundance: few
v_gene: TRBV2
d_gene: NA
len: 15

CDR3aa: CASRVGDITDTQYF
CDR3nt: TGCGCCAGCAGGGTCGGGGACATCACAGATACGCAGTATTTT
j_gene: TRBJ2-3
abundance: NA
v_gene: TRBV5-1
d_gene: NA
len: 14

CDR3aa: CASSTVSYEQYF
CDR3nt: TGTGCCAGCAGTACAGTGAGCTACGAGCAGTACTTC
j_gene: TRBJ2-7
abundance: NA
v_gene: TRBV6-5
d_gene: NA
len: 12

CDR3aa: CSATLAGGRTDTQYF
CDR3nt: TGCAGCGCCACACTAGCGGGAGGGCGGACAGATACGCAGTATTTT
j_gene: TRBJ2-3
abundance: once
v_gene: TRBV29-1
d_gene: TRBD2
len: 15

CDR3aa: CTYRAQETQYF
CDR3nt: TGCACTTACAGGGCCCAAGAGACCCAGTACTTC
j_gene: TRBJ2-5
abundance: NA
v_gene: TRBV29-1
d_gene: NA
len: 11

CDR3aa: CASSRSMTGAAEAFF
CDR3nt: TGTGCCAGCAGTCGGAGCATGACAGGGGCCGCTGAAGCTTTCTTT
j_gene: TRBJ1-1
abundance: NA
v_gene: TRBV6-5
d_gene: TRBD1
len: 15

CDR3aa: CASKRRNTDTQYF
CDR3nt: TGTGCCAGCAAAAGGAGGAACACAGATACGCAGTATTTT
j_gene: TRBJ2-3
abundance: once
v_gene: TRBV6-5
d_gene: NA
len: 13

CDR3aa: CASSPQSAGTEAFF
CDR3nt: TGTGCCAGCAGCCCCCAGAGTGCGGGCACTGAAGCTTTCTTT
j_gene: TRBJ1-1
abundance: NA
v_gene: TRBV7-9
d_gene: NA
len: 14

CDR3aa: CASSLRGTGEEKLFF
CDR3nt: TGTGCCAGCAGTTTACGGGGGACTGGAGAGGAAAAACTGTTTTTT
j_gene: TRBJ1-4
abundance: few
v_gene: TRBV28
d_gene: NA
len: 15

CDR3aa: CASSREVLNYGYTF
CDR3nt: TGCGCCAGCAGCCGGGAGGTGCTAAACTATGGCTACACCTTC
j_gene: TRBJ1-2
abundance: NA
v_gene: TRBV4-1
d_gene: NA
len: 14

CDR3aa: CASSPGTGVMNTEAFF
CDR3nt: TGCGCCAGCAGCCCGGGGACAGGGGTGATGAACACTGAAGCTTTCTTT
j_gene: TRBJ1-1
abundance: NA
v_gene: TRBV4-1
d_gene: TRBD1
len: 16

CDR3aa: CASSLDRDSPLHF
CDR3nt: TGTGCCAGCAGCTTAGACAGGGACTCACCCCTCCACTTT
j_gene: TRBJ1-6
abundance: NA
v_gene: TRBV7-8
d_gene: NA
len: 13

CDR3aa: CVAKKITEADNEQFF
CDR3nt: TGTGTAGCGAAAAAAATAACAGAGGCGGACAATGAGCAGTTCTTC
j_gene: TRBJ2-1
abundance: NA
v_gene: TRBV6-1
d_gene: NA
len: 15

CDR3aa: CASSKEVTGDTDTQYF
CDR3nt: TGTGCCAGCAGCAAAGAAGTAACGGGGGATACAGATACGCAGTATTTT
j_gene: TRBJ2-3
abundance: NA
v_gene: TRBV21-1
d_gene: NA
len: 16